This entry describes one T cell receptor beta chain. This sample was taken from a study of Graves' ophthalmopathy and Graves' hyperthyroidism. The V end was cut by 6 bases, the J end by 3 bases, with 18 bases between. CDR1 is SQVTM, CDR2 ANQGSEA, per germline. The CDR3 has 14 residues. Certain patients were not enrolled. These were patients with other autoimmune diseases, uncontrolled infections, pregnancy or lactation. PBMCs had their origin in fresh peripheral blood (approximately 9.7 ml). Amplification of TCR beta CDR3 regions used RNA transcripts. HTBI-primed RT-PCR formed the first round, and a multiplex PCR formed the second. MiXCR, applied by TCRdb to the multiplex PCR reads, yields one record per CDR3 protein. The table records about 200,000 distinct CDR3 sequences, under 30% of them present only once.

Source material: peripheral blood. The chain joins TRBV29-1 to TRBJ2-7, with D perhaps matching TRBD1 (7 bases). This TCR came from a man aged 45-60 years with Graves' ophthalmopathy. CDR3 loop: CSVRPGGTDYEQYF. Here the CDR3 DNA reads TGCAGCGTGAGGCCAGGGGGGACGGACTACGAGCAGTACTTC.